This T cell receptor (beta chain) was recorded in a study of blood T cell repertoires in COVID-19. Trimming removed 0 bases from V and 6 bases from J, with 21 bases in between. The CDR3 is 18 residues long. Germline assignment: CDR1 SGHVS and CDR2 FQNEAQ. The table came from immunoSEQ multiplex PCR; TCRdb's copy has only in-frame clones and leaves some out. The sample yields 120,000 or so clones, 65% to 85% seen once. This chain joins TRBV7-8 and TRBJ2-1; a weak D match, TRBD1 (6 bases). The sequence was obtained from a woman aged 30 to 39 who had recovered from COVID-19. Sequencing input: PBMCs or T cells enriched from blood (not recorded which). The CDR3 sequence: CASSLARVTRGSRNEQFF. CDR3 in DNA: TGTGCCAGCAGCTTAGCCCGCGTCACTAGGGGGTCGCGCAATGAGCAGTTCTTC.